Described below is a single T cell receptor beta chain sequence and its context. Its antigen is currently unknown. The CDR3 has 15 amino acids. The V and J ends lost 2 bases and 2 bases respectively, with 10 bases between them. Looked up from germline, CDR1 is GTSNPN and CDR2 is SVGIG (reference sequence). These data are taken from a study of beta chain features in type 1 diabetes. Study results and caveats: Within patients, naive, central memory and Treg TCRB repertoires seemed more similar than within healthy donors. Among all four CD4+ subsets, Type 1 diabetes patients had TCRB CDR3s that were moderately but significantly shorter. Lower insertion and higher deletion counts appeared at VDJ junctions in type 1 diabetes patients. The analysis here could not establish whether HLA type shapes TCRB rearrangement.

Expressed TCRB transcripts were sequenced because the entire RNA isolate underwent reverse transcription. Sequencing was performed with immunoSEQ multiplex PCR; in TCRdb, only in-frame clones are kept and a portion is missing. The data hold about 240,000 clones, with approximately 15% observed a single time. The TCR was taken from a young man with type 1 diabetes. This sequence joins TRBV30 and TRBJ2-6, with a possible D match to TRBD1 (5 bases). The sequencing sample was made of naive CD4+ T cells from blood. The CDR3 bases are TGTGCCTGGAGTCCGACAGTAGCTGGGGCCAACGTCCTGACTTTC. Its protein is CAWSPTVAGANVLTF.